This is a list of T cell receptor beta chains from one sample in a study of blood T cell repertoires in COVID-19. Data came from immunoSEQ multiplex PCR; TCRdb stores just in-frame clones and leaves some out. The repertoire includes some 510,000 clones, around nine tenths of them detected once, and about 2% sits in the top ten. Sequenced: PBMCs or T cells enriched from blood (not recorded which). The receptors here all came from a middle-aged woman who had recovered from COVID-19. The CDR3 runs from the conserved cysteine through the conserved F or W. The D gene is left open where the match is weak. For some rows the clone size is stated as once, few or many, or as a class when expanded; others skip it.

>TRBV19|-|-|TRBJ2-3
TGTGCCTCATCTTCCGGGGATACGCAGTATTTT
CASSSGDTQYF
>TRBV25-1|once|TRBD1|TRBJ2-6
TGTGCCAGCAGTGAGACCACAGGGGGCGCTGGGGCCAACGTCCTGACTTTC
CASSETTGGAGANVLTF
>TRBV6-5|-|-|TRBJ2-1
TGTGCCAGCAGTCCAAGGACAGTGTACAATGAGCAGTTCTTC
CASSPRTVYNEQFF
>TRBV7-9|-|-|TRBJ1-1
TGTGCCAGCAGCTTCTCGACAGGTTCGACTGAAGCTTTCTTT
CASSFSTGSTEAFF
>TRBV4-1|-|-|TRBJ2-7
TGCGCCAGCAGCCAAGCCCTCTTGGCAGGGCGCTCCTACGAGCAGTACTTC
CASSQALLAGRSYEQYF
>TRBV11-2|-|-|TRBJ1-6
TGTGCCAGCAGCTTCCGGGGCTCCTATAATTCACCCCTCCACTTT
CASSFRGSYNSPLHF
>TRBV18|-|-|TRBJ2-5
TGTGCCAGCTCACCACCGGAGGGCGCGGAGACCCAGTACTTC
CASSPPEGAETQYF
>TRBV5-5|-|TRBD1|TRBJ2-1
TGTGCCAGCAGCTTGGGAGGGGGCTGGGATGAGCAGTTCTTC
CASSLGGGWDEQFF
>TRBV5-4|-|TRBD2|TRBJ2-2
TGTGCCAGCAGCTTGGTTAGGACTAGCGGGAACACCGGGGAGCTGTTTTTT
CASSLVRTSGNTGELFF
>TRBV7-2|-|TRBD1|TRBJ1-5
TGTGCCAGCAGCCTTGACAGGGGCAATCAGCCCCAGCATTTT
CASSLDRGNQPQHF
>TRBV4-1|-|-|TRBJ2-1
TGCGCCAGCAGCCAAGCGGCAACTACCTACAATGAGCAGTTCTTC
CASSQAATTYNEQFF
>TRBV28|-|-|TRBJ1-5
TGTGCCAGCAGTTTATACGTTACTTACAGGCTGGGCAATCAGCCCCAGCATTTT
CASSLYVTYRLGNQPQHF
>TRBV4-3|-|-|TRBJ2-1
TGCGCCAGCAGCCAAGGTACGTCCCTCGGGGGCTACAATGAGCAGTTCTTC
CASSQGTSLGGYNEQFF
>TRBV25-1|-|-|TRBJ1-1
TGTGCCAGCAGTGGAGGTGGAGCTTTCTTT
CASSGGGAFF
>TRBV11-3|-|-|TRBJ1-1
TGTGCCAGCAGCTTACCAGGCGGACAGTTGCGGGCTTTCTTT
CASSLPGGQLRAFF
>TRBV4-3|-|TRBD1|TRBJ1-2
TGCGCCAGCAGCCAAGAGCAGGGGGCCTATGGCTACACCTTC
CASSQEQGAYGYTF
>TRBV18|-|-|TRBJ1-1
TGTGCCAGCTCACCGGGGGGGAGCCTAGAGACTGAAGCTTTCTTT
CASSPGGSLETEAFF
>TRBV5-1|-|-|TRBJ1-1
TGCGCCAGCAGCTTGGACGGGATGAACACTGAAGCTTTCTTT
CASSLDGMNTEAFF
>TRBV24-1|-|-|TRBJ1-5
TGTGCCACCAGTGATGGGGGCAGGGGCAATCAGCCCCAGCATTTT
CATSDGGRGNQPQHF
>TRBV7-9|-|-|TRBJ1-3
TGTGCCAGCAGCTTAGGCAGGGCACCGGGAAACACCATATATTTT
CASSLGRAPGNTIYF
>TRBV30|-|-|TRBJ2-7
TGTGCCTGGACCCGAGATTTTGCGGGTAGCTCTAGCTCCTACGAGCAGTACTTC
CAWTRDFAGSSSSYEQYF
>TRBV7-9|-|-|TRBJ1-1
TGTGCCAGCACCCAAGGAGGTTCACAACCGAACACTGAAGCTTTCTTT
CASTQGGSQPNTEAFF
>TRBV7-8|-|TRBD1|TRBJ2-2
TGTGCCAGCAGTCAGGGGGCGGCGAACACCGGGGAGCTGTTTTTT
CASSQGAANTGELFF
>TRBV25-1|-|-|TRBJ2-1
TGTGCCAGCAGTGAATGGGAGGACCATGAGCAGTTCTTC
CASSEWEDHEQFF
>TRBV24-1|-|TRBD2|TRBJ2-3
TGTGCCACCAGTGATTCGGGACTATCCTACACAGATACGCAGTATTTT
CATSDSGLSYTDTQYF
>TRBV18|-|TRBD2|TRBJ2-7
TGTGCCAGCTCTCGGGACTACTCCTACGAGCAGTACTTC
CASSRDYSYEQYF
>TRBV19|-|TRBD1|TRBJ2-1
TGTGCCAGTAGCCGCCGGGACAGGGGCAACAATGAGCAGTTCTTC
CASSRRDRGNNEQFF
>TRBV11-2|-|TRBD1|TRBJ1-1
TGTGCCAGCAGCTTTTACAGGGGCGGGAACACTGAAGCTTTCTTT
CASSFYRGGNTEAFF
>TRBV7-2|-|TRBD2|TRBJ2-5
TGTGCCAGCAGCTTAGCTAAAAGAGGGAGGGCCGGGGACCAAGAGACCCAGTACTTC
CASSLAKRGRAGDQETQYF
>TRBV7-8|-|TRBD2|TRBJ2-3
TGTGCCAGCAGCTTAGGAAGACTAGCGGGAGGGCCTATGTCAGATACGCAGTATTTT
CASSLGRLAGGPMSDTQYF
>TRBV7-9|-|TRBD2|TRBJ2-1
TGTGCCAGCAGCTCCGGGACTAGCCTTAACGCCTACAATGAGCAGTTCTTC
CASSSGTSLNAYNEQFF
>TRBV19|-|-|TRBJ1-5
TGTGCCAGTAGTACCTTGGCAGGGTCTCGCAATCAGCCCCAGCATTTT
CASSTLAGSRNQPQHF
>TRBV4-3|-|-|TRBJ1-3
TGCGCCAGCAGCCGGGGCTGGGAATCTGGAAACACCATATATTTT
CASSRGWESGNTIYF
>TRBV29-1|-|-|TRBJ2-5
TGCAGCGTAGACTGGGGCAGACAAGAGACCCAGTACTTC
CSVDWGRQETQYF
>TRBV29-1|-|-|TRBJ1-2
TGCAGCGTTGACGGGGGGTGGAGGGGCCCGGGGGGCTACACCTTC
CSVDGGWRGPGGYTF
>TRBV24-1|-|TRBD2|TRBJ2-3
TGTGCCACCAGTGATTTGCAGCGGGGAGCGGGAGACGCCGCAGATACGCAGTATTTT
CATSDLQRGAGDAADTQYF
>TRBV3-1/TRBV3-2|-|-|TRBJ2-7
TGTGCCAGCAGCCAATCCCCAGGGTTATCCATCTACGAGCAGTACTTC
CASSQSPGLSIYEQYF